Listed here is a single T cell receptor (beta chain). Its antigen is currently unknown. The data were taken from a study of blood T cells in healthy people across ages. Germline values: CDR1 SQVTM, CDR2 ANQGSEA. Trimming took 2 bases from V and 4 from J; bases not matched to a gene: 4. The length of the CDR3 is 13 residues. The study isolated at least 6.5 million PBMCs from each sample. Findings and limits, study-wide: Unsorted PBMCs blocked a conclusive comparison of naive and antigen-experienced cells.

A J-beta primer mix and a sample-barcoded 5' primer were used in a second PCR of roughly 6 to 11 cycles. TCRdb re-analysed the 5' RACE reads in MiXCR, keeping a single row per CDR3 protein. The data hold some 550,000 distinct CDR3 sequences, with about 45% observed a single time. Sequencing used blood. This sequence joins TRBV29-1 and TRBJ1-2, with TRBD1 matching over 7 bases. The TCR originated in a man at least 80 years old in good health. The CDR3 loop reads CSVERPGGYGYTF. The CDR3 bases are TGCAGCGTTGAACGGCCAGGGGGCTATGGCTACACCTTC.